This paragraph covers one TCR beta chain sequence. The CDR3 is made up of 15 amino acids. The germline V gene has CDR1 SGHRS and CDR2 YFSETQ. Losses at the gene ends were 0 bases for V and 5 bases for J; bases not matched to a gene: 6. The data stem from a study of blood T cell repertoires in COVID-19. Study information: T cells, B-cell-depleted T cells, or PBMCs provided the cDNA or gDNA that served as material.

Per the study methods: Amplification of reference gene primers provided the estimated nucleated cell counts. Clones were sequenced by immunoSEQ multiplex PCR, and TCRdb holds only the in-frame ones, with some missing. That table is the source of V, J and clone size, and D and trimming were worked out from the DNA. Altogether more than 14,000 clones are present, 85% to 95% being singletons, with the ten largest covering 6.5% to 8%. This rearrangement joins TRBV5-1 to TRBJ1-1; TRBD1 agrees at 8 bases. This clonotype was sampled from a human donor with active COVID-19. The donor label of this sample is uncertain. The sample consisted of peripheral blood. CDR3 loop: CASSLGTGSRTEAFF. The CDR3 DNA is TGCGCCAGCAGCTTGGGGACAGGGAGTAGAACTGAAGCTTTCTTT.